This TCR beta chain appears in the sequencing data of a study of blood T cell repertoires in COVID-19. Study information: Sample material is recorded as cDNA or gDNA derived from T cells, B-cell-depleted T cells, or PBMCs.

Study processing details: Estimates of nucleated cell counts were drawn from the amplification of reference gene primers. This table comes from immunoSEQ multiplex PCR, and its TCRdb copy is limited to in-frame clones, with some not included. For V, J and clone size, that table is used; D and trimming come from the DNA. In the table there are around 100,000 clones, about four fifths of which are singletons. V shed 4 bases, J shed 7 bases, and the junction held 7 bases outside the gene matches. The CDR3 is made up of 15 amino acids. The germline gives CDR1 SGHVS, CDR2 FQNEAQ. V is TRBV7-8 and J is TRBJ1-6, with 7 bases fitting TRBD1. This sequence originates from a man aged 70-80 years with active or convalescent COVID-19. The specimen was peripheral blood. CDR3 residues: CASSYSTGQNSPLHF. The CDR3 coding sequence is TGTGCCAGCAGCTACTCGACAGGGCAGAATTCACCCCTCCACTTT.